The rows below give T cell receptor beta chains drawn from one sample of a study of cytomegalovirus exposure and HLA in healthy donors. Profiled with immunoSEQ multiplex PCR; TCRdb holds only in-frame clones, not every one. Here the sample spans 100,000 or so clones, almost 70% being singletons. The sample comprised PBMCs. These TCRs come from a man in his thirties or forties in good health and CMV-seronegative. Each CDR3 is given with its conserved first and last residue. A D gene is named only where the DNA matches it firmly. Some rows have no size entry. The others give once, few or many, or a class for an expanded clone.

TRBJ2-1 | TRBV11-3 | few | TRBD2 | CASSDGTSGTDEQFF | TGTGCCAGCAGCGACGGGACTAGCGGGACCGATGAGCAGTTCTTC
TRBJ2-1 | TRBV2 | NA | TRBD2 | CASSPELAGDNEQFF | TGTGCCAGCAGTCCTGAACTAGCGGGAGACAATGAGCAGTTCTTC
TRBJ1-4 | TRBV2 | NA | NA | CASSTATNEKLFF | TGTGCCAGCAGCACAGCAACTAATGAAAAACTGTTTTTT
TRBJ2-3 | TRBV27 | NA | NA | CASSLRGLGTDTQYF | TGTGCCAGCAGTTTAAGGGGACTGGGCACAGATACGCAGTATTTT
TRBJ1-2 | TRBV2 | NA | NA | CASSAQGPNYGYTF | TGTGCCAGCAGTGCCCAGGGGCCCAACTATGGCTACACCTTC
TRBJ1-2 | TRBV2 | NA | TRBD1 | CASKRQGSNYGYTF | TGTGCCAGCAAACGACAGGGGTCGAACTATGGCTACACCTTC
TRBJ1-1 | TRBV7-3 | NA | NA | CASKHTGNTEAFF | TGTGCCAGCAAGCATACAGGTAACACTGAAGCTTTCTTT
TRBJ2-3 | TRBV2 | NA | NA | CASRYKGTDTQYF | TGTGCCAGCAGATACAAAGGCACAGATACGCAGTATTTT
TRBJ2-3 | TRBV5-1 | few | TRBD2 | CASSLTSGSSDTQYF | TGCGCCAGCAGCTTGACTAGCGGGAGTTCGGATACGCAGTATTTT
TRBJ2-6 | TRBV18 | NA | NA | CASSPGRVNSGANVLTF | TGTGCCAGCTCACCAGGCAGGGTGAATTCTGGGGCCAACGTCCTGACTTTC
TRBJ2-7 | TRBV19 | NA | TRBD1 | CASSTPGTGRYEQYF | TGTGCCAGTAGTACTCCCGGGACAGGACGTTACGAGCAGTACTTC
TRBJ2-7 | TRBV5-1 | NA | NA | CASSFKPSGGPTYEQYF | TGCGCCAGCAGCTTTAAGCCCAGCGGTGGACCAACCTACGAGCAGTACTTC
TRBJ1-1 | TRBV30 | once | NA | CAWSVPLREAFF | TGTGCCTGGAGTGTACCGTTGCGTGAAGCTTTCTTT
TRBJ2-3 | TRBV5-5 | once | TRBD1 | CASSSRDRGTNTQYF | TGTGCCAGCAGTTCCCGGGACAGGGGGACAAATACGCAGTATTTT
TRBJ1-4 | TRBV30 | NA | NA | CAWSQGKGEKLFF | TGTGCCTGGAGTCAGGGAAAAGGAGAAAAACTGTTTTTT
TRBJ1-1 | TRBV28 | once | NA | CASSLVNTEAFF | TGTGCCAGCAGTCTAGTTAACACTGAAGCTTTCTTT
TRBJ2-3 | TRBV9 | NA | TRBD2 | CASSPPGGRAYTDTQYF | TGTGCCAGCAGCCCACCAGGCGGGAGGGCCTACACAGATACGCAGTATTTT
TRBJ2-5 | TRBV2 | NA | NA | CASETRTRRETQYF | TGTGCCAGCGAAACGAGAACTAGACGAGAGACCCAGTACTTC
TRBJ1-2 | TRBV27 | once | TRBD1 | CASSLSGTEGYGYTF | TGTGCCAGCAGTTTATCGGGGACAGAAGGGTATGGCTACACCTTC
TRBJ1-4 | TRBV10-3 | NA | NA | CAISDPGNEKLFF | TGTGCCATCAGTGACCCGGGGAATGAAAAACTGTTTTTT
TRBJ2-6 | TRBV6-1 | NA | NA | CASSVQSSGANVLTF | TGTGCCAGCAGCGTACAGAGCTCTGGGGCCAACGTCCTGACTTTC
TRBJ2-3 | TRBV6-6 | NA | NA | CASTRTVSTDTQYF | TGTGCCAGCACCAGGACAGTGAGCACAGATACGCAGTATTTT
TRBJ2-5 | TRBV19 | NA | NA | CASSITGGSETQYF | TGTGCCAGTAGTATAACTGGCGGGTCGGAGACCCAGTACTTC
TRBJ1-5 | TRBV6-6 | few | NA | CASSDTGPTQPQHF | TGTGCCAGCAGTGACACAGGGCCTACTCAGCCCCAGCATTTT
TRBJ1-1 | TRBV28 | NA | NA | CASSFDQALGTEAFF | TGTGCCAGCAGTTTTGACCAGGCCTTGGGCACTGAAGCTTTCTTT
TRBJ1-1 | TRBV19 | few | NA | CASVPGTRGRLTEAFF | TGTGCCAGTGTCCCCGGGACTCGAGGTAGACTCACTGAAGCTTTCTTT
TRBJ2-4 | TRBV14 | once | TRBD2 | CASSLGRLAEAKNIQYF | TGTGCCAGCAGCCTGGGACGACTAGCGGAAGCCAAAAACATTCAGTACTTC
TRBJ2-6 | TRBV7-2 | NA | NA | CASSNQGSGANVLTF | TGTGCCAGCAGCAACCAGGGTTCTGGGGCCAACGTCCTGACTTTC
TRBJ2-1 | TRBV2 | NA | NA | CASNTGWDNEQFF | TGTGCCAGCAATACAGGATGGGACAATGAGCAGTTCTTC
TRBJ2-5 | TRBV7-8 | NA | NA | CASSSTVGRQETQYF | TGTGCCAGCAGCTCAACCGTGGGCAGACAAGAGACCCAGTACTTC
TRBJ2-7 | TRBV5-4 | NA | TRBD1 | CASSNRDSEQYF | TGTGCCAGCAGCAATAGGGACAGCGAGCAGTACTTC
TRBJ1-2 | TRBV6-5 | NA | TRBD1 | CASHKKGQGYYGYTF | TGTGCCAGCCATAAGAAGGGACAGGGTTACTATGGCTACACCTTC
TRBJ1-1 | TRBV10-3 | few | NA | CAISTGENTEAFF | TGTGCCATCAGTACCGGGGAGAACACTGAAGCTTTCTTT
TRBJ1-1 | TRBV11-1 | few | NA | CAGEGQNTEAFF | TGTGCCGGGGAGGGCCAGAACACTGAAGCTTTCTTT
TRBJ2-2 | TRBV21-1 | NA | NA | CASSKGGSGRPPGELFF | TGTGCCAGCAGCAAAGGAGGTAGCGGGAGGCCCCCCGGGGAGCTGTTTTTT
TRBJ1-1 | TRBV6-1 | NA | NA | CASSEGRATEAFF | TGTGCCAGCAGTGAGGGCAGGGCCACTGAAGCTTTCTTT
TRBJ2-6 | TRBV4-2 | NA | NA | CASSQDKGSGANGLTF | TGTGCCAGCAGCCAAGATAAGGGGTCTGGGGCCAACGGCCTGACTTTC
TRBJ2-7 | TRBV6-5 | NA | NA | CASRRLLSYEQYF | TGTGCCAGCAGGAGACTTCTGTCCTACGAGCAGTACTTC
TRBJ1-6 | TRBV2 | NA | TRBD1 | CASSIRDRGNSPLHF | TGTGCCAGCAGTATCAGGGACAGGGGAAATTCACCCCTCCACTTT
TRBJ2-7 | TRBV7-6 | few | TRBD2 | CASSLFRAGGGLGEQYF | TGTGCCAGCAGCTTATTTCGAGCGGGAGGGGGCCTAGGCGAGCAGTACTTC
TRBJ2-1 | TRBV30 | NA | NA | CAWSGNNEQFF | TGTGCCTGGAGCGGGAACAATGAGCAGTTCTTC
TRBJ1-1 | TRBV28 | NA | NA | CASRLGGLAGRAEAFF | TGTGCCAGCAGACTGGGGGGATTAGCTGGTCGTGCTGAAGCTTTCTTT
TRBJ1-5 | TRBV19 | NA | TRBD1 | CASSVRQGSLNQPQHF | TGTGCCAGTAGTGTGAGACAGGGATCCCTCAATCAGCCCCAGCATTTT
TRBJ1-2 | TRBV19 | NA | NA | CASRNGRRQYGYTF | TGTGCCAGTCGAAACGGGCGGCGACAGTATGGCTACACCTTC
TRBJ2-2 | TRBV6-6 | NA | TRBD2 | CASSLRLAGNTGELFF | TGTGCCAGCAGTTTACGACTAGCGGGGAACACCGGGGAGCTGTTTTTT
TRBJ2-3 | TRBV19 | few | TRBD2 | CASSKSGSPPTDTQYF | TGTGCCAGTAGTAAGAGCGGGAGCCCGCCCACAGATACGCAGTATTTT
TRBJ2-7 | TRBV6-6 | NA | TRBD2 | CASSSTGGLASYEQYF | TGTGCCAGCAGCTCCACCGGAGGACTAGCTTCCTACGAGCAGTACTTC
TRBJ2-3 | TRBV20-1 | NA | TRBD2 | CSAGLAGAQYF | TGCAGTGCTGGACTAGCGGGAGCGCAGTATTTT
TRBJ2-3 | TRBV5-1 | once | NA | CASSATQGTDTQYF | TGCGCCAGCAGCGCCACCCAGGGAACAGATACGCAGTATTTT
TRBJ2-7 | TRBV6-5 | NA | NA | CASSRGNEQYF | TGTGCCAGCAGTCGAGGGAACGAGCAGTACTTC
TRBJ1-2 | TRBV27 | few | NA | CASSEGDHVGYGYTF | TGTGCCAGCAGTGAGGGGGACCATGTCGGCTATGGCTACACCTTC
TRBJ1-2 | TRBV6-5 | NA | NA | CASSYLQGIRGYTF | TGTGCCAGCAGTTACCTCCAGGGAATTCGCGGCTACACCTTC
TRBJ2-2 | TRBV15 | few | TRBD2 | CATSLGREGPGELFF | TGTGCCACCAGCTTAGGGCGGGAGGGCCCCGGGGAGCTGTTTTTT
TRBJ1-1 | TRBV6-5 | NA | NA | CASSARQASDTEAFF | TGTGCCAGCAGTGCCCGACAGGCATCGGACACTGAAGCTTTCTTT
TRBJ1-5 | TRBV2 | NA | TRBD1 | CASTRETGVGNQPQHF | TGTGCCAGCACCAGGGAGACAGGGGTAGGCAATCAGCCCCAGCATTTT